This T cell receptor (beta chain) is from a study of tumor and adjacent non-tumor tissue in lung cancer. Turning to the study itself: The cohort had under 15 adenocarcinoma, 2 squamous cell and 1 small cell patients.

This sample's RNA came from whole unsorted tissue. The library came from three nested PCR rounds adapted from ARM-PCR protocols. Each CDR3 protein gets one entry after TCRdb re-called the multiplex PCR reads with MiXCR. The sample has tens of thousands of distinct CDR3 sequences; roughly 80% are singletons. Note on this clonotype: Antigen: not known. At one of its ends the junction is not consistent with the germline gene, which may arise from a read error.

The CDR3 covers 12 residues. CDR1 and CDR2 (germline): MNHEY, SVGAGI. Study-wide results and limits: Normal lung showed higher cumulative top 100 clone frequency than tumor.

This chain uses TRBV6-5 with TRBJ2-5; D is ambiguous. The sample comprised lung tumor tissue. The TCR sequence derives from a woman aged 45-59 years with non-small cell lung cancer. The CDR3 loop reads CASSRTSEIQNF. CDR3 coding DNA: TGCGCCAGCAGTCGCACCTCAGAGATCCAGAACTTC.